This T cell receptor (beta chain) is from a study of post-analysis software for immune sequencing data. Whole-study findings and limits: F-measure co-clustering was strong for batch-matched samples. Four to six TRBV segments appeared more often in patients than in controls, and TRBV5-6, TRBV5-1 and TRBV20-1 were among these. In multiple sclerosis, normalized Chao1 diversity was significantly below that of controls.

Prepared libraries of TCR beta cDNA carried unique molecular identifiers. A population of roughly 0.9 to 11 million T cells gave rise to approximately 500,000 cDNA molecules. Each CDR3 protein gets one entry after TCRdb re-called the PCR reads with MiXCR. Altogether 700,000 to 800,000 distinct CDR3 sequences are present, around 27% being singletons, with the ten largest covering approximately 0.6%. With V trimmed by 3 bases and J by 4 bases, 4 bases remained unmatched. Germline loops: CDR1 SGHRS, CDR2 YFSETQ. This CDR3 is built from 14 residues. Notes on this clonotype: Its antigen remains unidentified.

This chain links TRBV5-1 with TRBJ2-5, with 9 bases matching TRBD1. Sequencing was done on a sample of blood. This receptor was identified in a girl aged 5 to 17 with multiple sclerosis. Here the CDR3 DNA reads TGCGCCAGCAGCTCCGGACAGGGGACAGAGACCCAGTACTTC. Translated: CASSSGQGTETQYF.